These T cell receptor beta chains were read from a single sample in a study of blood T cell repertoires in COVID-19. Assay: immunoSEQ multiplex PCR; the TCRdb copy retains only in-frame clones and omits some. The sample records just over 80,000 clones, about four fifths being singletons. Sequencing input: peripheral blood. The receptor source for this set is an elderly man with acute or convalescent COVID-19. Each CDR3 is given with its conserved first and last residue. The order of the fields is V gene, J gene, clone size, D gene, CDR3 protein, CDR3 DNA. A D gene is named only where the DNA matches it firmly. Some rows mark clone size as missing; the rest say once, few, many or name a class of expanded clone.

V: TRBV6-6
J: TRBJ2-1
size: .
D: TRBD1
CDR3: CASRNSGGGNEQFF
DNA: TGTGCCAGCAGGAACTCAGGGGGTGGAAATGAGCAGTTCTTC

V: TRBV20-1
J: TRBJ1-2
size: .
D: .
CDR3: CSANEQGWGYTF
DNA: TGCAGTGCTAATGAGCAGGGGTGGGGCTACACCTTC

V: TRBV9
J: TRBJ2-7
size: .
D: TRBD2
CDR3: CASSRSRGGAGGEQYF
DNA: TGTGCCAGCAGTAGGTCAAGAGGCGGGGCCGGGGGGGAGCAGTACTTC

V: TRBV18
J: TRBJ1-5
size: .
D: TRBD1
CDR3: CASSPGDRNLNQPQHF
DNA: TGTGCCAGCTCACCAGGGGACAGGAACCTTAATCAGCCCCAGCATTTT

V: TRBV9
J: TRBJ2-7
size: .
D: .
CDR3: CASSVGLGAARYEQYF
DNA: TGTGCCAGCAGCGTAGGTTTAGGGGCGGCTAGATACGAGCAGTACTTC

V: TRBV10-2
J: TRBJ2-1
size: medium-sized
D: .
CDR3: CASERVPTNNEQFF
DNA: TGCGCCAGCGAGAGGGTACCTACCAACAATGAGCAGTTCTTC

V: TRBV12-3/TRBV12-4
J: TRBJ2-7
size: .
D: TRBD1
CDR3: CASSLGTGRQYF
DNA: TGTGCCAGCAGTTTAGGGACAGGCAGGCAGTACTTC

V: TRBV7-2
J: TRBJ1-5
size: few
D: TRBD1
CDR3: CASSPGGAGQPQHF
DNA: TGTGCCAGCAGCCCAGGGGGCGCGGGGCAGCCCCAGCATTTT

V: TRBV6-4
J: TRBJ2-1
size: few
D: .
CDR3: CASSISASSYNEQFF
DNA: TGTGCCAGCAGTATTAGCGCTAGCTCCTACAATGAGCAGTTCTTC

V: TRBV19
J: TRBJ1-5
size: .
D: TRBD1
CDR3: CASSIGRGGRGRNQPQHF
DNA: TGTGCCAGTAGTATAGGTCGGGGGGGCAGGGGGAGGAATCAGCCCCAGCATTTT

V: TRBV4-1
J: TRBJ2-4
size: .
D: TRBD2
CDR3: CASSQVSVAGVAKNIQYF
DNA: TGCGCCAGCAGCCAAGTCTCGGTAGCGGGAGTGGCCAAAAACATTCAGTACTTC

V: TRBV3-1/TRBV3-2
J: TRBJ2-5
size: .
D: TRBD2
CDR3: CASSQATSGSRETQYF
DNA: TGTGCCAGCAGCCAAGCGACTAGCGGGAGTCGGGAGACCCAGTACTTC

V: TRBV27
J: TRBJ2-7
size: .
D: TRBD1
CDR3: CASSLYPGGHYEQYF
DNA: TGTGCCAGCAGTTTATATCCAGGGGGCCACTACGAGCAGTACTTC

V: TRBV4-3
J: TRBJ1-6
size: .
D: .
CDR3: CASSQDPGGLGSPLHF
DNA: TGCGCCAGCAGCCAAGATCCGGGGGGCCTAGGTTCACCCCTCCACTTT

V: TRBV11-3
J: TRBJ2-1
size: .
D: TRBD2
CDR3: CASSLGGAGGRLNEQFF
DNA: TGTGCCAGCAGCTTAGGGGGTGCGGGAGGGCGGTTGAATGAGCAGTTCTTC

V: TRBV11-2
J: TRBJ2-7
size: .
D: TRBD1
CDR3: CASSWTQGSQQQYF
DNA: TGTGCCAGCAGCTGGACACAGGGGTCTCAGCAGCAGTACTTC

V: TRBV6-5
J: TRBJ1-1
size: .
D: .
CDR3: CASSYSRTTEAFF
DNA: TGTGCCAGCAGTTACTCGAGGACAACTGAAGCTTTCTTT

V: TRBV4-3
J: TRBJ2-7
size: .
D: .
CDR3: CASSQDAGHYEQYF
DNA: TGCGCCAGCAGCCAAGATGCAGGGCACTACGAGCAGTACTTC

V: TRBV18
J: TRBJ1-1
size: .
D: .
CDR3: CASSLIENTEAFF
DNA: TGTGCCAGCTCTTTAATAGAGAACACTGAAGCTTTCTTT

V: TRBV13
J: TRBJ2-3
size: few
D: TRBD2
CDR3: CASSFTAGASTDTQYF
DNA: TGTGCCAGCAGTTTCACAGCGGGGGCTAGCACAGATACGCAGTATTTT

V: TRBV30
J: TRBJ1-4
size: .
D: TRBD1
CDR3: CAWSVGTAGKLFF
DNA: TGTGCCTGGAGTGTTGGGACAGCGGGAAAACTGTTTTTT

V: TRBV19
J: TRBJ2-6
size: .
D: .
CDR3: CASKLSGYPSGANVLTF
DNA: TGTGCCAGTAAACTTTCAGGGTACCCATCTGGGGCCAACGTCCTGACTTTC

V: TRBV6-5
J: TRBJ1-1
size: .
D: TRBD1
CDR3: CASRRQGGGYTEAFF
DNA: TGTGCCAGCAGGCGACAGGGAGGAGGGTACACTGAAGCTTTCTTT

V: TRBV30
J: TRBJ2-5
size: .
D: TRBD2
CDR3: CAWSAPRGLAGVSGETQYF
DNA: TGTGCCTGGAGCGCCCCCAGGGGACTAGCGGGAGTGTCGGGAGAGACCCAGTACTTC

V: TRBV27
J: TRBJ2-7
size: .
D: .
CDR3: CASSGLFLKEQYF
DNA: TGTGCCAGCAGTGGACTGTTCCTGAAAGAGCAGTACTTC